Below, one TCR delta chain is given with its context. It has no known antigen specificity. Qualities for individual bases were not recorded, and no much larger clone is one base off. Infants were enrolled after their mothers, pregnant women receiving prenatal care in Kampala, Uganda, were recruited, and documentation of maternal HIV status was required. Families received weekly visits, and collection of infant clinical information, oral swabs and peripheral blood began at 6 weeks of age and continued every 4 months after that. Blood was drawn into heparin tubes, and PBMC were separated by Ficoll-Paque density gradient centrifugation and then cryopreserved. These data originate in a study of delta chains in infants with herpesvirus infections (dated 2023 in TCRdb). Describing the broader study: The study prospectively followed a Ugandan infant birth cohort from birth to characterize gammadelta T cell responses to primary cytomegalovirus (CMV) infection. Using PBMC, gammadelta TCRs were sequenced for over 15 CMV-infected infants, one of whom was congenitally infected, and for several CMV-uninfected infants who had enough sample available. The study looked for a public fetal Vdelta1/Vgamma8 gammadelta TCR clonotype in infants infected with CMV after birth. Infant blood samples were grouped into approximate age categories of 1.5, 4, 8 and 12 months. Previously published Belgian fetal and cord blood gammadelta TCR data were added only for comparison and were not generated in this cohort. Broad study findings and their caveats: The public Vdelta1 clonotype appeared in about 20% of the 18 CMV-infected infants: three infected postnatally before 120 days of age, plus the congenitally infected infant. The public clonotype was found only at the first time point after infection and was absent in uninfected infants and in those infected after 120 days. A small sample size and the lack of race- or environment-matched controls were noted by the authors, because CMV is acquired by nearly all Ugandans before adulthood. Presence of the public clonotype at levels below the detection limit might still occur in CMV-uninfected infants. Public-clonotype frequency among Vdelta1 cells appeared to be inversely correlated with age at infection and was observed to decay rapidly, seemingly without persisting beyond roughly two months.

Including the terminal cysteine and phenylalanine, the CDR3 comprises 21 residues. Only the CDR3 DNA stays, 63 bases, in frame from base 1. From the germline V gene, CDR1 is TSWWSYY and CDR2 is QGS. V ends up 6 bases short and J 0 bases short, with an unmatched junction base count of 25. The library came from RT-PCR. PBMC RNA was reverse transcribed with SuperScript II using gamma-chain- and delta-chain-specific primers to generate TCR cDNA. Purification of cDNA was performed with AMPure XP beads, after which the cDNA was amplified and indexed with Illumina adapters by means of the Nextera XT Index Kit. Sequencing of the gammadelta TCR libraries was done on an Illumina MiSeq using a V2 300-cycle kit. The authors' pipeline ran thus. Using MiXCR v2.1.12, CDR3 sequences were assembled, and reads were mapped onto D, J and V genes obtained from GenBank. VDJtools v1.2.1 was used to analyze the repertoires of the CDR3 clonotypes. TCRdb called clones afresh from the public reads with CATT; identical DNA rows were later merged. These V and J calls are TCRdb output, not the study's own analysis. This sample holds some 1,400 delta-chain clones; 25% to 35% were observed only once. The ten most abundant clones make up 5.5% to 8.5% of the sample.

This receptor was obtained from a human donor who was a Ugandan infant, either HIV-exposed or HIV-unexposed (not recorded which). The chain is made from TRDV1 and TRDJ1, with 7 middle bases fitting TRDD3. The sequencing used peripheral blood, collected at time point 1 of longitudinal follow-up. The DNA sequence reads TGTGCTCTTGGCCGTCTTCTTCCCGACCGGGGGATTAGCCCCCACACCGATAAACTCATCTTT. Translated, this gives CALGRLLPDRGISPHTDKLIF.